This T cell receptor (beta chain) was captured in a study of cytomegalovirus exposure and HLA in healthy donors. Overall study context: The study placed less than 90% of its approximately 400 genotyped donors in the Caucasian-associated ancestry cluster.

CDR1 and CDR2 from the germline V gene are SGHRS and YFSETQ. The CDR3 is made up of 15 amino acids. This clone was detected only a few times. PCR involved 60 Vbeta and 13 Jbeta primers. Only in-frame clones appear in the TCRdb table, and some are missing; sequencing was by immunoSEQ multiplex PCR. Among some 130,000 clones listed, about 71% were seen once. The chain employs TRBV5-1 and TRBJ2-5; D may be TRBD1 (5 bases). Matching the DNA end better, TRBJ2-7 makes the J call doubtful. This TCR was recovered from a woman aged 55-69 years in good health and CMV-seropositive. Sequencing input: PBMCs. The CDR3 loop reads CASSLEDRSIYEQYF. CDR3 sequence (DNA): TGCGCCAGCAGCTTGGAAGACAGATCAATCTACGAGCAGTACTTC.